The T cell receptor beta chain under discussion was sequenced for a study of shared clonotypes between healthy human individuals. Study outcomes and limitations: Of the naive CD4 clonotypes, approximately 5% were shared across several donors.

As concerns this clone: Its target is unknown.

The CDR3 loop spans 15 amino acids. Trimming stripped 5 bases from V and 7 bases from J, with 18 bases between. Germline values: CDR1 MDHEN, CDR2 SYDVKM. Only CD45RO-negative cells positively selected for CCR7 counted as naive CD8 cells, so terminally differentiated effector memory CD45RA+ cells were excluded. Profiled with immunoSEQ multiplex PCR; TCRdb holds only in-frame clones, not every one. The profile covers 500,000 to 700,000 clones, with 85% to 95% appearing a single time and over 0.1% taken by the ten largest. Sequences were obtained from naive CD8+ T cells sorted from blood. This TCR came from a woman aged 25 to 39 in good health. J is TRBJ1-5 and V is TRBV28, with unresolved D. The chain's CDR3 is CASSLGPRGWQPQHF. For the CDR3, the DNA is TGTGCCAGCAGTCTCGGGCCTCGGGGATGGCAGCCCCAGCATTTT.